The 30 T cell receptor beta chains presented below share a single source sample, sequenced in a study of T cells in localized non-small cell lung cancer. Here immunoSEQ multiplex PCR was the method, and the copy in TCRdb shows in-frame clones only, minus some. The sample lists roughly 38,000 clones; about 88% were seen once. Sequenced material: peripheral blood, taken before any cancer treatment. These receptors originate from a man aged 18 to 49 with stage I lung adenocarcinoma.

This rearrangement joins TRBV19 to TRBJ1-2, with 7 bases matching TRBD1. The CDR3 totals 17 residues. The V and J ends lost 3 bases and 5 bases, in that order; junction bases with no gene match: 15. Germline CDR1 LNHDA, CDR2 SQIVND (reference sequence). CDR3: CASSIWTSRQGSYGYTF. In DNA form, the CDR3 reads TGTGCCAGTAGTATCTGGACGTCCAGACAGGGTTCGTATGGCTACACCTTC.

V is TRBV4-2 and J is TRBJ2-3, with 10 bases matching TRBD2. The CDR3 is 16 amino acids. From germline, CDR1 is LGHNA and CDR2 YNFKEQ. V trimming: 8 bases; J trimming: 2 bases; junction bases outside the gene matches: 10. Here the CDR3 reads CASVSGTSASTDTQYF. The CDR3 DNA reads TGTGCCAGCGTAAGCGGGACTAGCGCCTCCACAGATACGCAGTATTTT.

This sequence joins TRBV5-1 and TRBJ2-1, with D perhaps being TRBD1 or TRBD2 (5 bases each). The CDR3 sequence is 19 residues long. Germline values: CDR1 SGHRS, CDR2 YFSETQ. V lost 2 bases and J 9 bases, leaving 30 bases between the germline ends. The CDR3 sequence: CASSFNSADRDGRRAEQFF. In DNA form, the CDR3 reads TGCGCCAGCAGCTTCAATTCCGCGGACCGGGACGGTAGGAGAGCTGAGCAGTTCTTC.

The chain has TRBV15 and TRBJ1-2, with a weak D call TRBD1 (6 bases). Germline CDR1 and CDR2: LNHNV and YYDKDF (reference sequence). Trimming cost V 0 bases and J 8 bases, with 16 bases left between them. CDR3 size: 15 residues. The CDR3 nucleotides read TGTGCCACCAGCAGAGATCTCGGCAGGGGTGAAGGCTACACCTTC. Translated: CATSRDLGRGEGYTF.

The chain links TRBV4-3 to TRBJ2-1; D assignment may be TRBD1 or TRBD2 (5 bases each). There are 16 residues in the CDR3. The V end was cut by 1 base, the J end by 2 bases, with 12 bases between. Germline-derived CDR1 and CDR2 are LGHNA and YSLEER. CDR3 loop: CASSQVAGAPYNEQFF. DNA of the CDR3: TGCGCCAGCAGCCAAGTGGCCGGGGCTCCCTACAATGAGCAGTTCTTC.

The CDR3 DNA sequence: TGTGCCAGCAGCTTGGTTACTGGGGGCCCAGATACGCAGTATTTT. It codes for CASSLVTGGPDTQYF. The genes are TRBV5-4 and TRBJ2-3; TRBD1 might be the D (6 bases). The germline CDR1 and CDR2 sequences are SGHNT and YYREEE (reference sequence). V lost 0 bases, J lost 4 bases, and 12 bases lay in between. The CDR3 is 15 residues long.

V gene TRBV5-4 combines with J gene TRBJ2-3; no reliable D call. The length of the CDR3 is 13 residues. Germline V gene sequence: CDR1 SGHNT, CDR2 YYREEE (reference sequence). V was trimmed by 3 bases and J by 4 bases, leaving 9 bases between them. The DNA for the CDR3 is TGTGCCAGCAGCTCCCAAGGCCCAGATACGCAGTATTTT. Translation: CASSSQGPDTQYF. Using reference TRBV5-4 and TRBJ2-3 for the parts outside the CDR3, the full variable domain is ETGVTQSPTHLIKTRGQQVTLRCSSQSGHNTVSWYQQALGQGPQFIFQYYREEENGRGNFPPRFSGLQFPNYSSELNVNALELDDSALYLCASSSQGPDTQYFGPGTRLTVL.

CDR3 loop: CASSVGSVTNTGELFF. The CDR3, as DNA: TGTGCCAGCAGCGTAGGTAGCGTCACCAACACCGGGGAGCTGTTTTTT. The chain links TRBV9 to TRBJ2-2; perhaps TRBD2 as D (5 bases). V dropped 0 bases and J dropped 2 bases, with 11 bases sitting between them. Per the germline V gene, CDR1 is SGDLS and CDR2 is YYNGEE. The CDR3 runs to 16 residues.

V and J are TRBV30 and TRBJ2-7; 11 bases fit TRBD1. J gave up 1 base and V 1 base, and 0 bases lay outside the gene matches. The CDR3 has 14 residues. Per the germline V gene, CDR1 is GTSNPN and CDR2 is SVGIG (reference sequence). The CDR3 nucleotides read TGTGCCTGGAGTGGGGACAGGGGGTCCTACGAGCAGTACTTC. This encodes CAWSGDRGSYEQYF. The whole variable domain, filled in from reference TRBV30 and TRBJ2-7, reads SQTIHQWPATLVQPVGSPLSLECTVEGTSNPNLYWYRQAAGRGLQLLFYSVGIGQISSEVPQNLSASRPQDRQFILSSKKLLLSDSGFYLCAWSGDRGSYEQYFGPGTRLTVT.

CDR3 sequence reads: CASSQDLRMNTEAFF. In DNA form, the CDR3 reads TGCGCCAGCAGCCAAGATCTCAGAATGAACACTGAAGCTTTCTTT. The chain links TRBV4-1 to TRBJ1-1; D is unclear. This CDR3 contains 15 residues. Germline-derived CDR1 and CDR2 are MGHRA and YSYEKL. The V end lost 0 bases, the J end lost 0 bases, and 8 bases lay between the germline ends.

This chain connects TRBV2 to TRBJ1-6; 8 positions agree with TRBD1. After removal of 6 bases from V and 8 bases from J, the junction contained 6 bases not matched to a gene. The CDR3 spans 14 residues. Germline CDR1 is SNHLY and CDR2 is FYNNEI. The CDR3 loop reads CASRQQGAYSPLHF. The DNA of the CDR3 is TGTGCCAGCAGACAGCAGGGGGCTTATTCACCCCTCCACTTT.

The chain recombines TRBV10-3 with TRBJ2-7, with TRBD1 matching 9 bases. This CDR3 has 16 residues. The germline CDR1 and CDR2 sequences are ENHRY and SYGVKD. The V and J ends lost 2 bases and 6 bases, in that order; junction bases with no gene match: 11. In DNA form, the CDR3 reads TGTGCCATCAGTGAGCCGAGGGGACAGGGAGTCCTCGAGCAGTACTTC. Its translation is CAISEPRGQGVLEQYF.

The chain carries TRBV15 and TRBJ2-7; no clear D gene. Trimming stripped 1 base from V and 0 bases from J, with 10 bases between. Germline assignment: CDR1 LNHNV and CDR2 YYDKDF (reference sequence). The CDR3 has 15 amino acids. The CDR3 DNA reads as TGTGCCACCAGCAGAGGGGGTCGCTACTCCTACGAGCAGTACTTC. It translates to CATSRGGRYSYEQYF.

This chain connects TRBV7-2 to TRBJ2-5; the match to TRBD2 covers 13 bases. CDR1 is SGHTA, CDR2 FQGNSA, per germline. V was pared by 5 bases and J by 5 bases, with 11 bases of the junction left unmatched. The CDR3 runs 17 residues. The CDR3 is CASSHTSGGAGHETQYF. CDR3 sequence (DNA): TGTGCCAGCAGCCATACTAGCGGGGGGGCCGGTCACGAGACCCAGTACTTC.

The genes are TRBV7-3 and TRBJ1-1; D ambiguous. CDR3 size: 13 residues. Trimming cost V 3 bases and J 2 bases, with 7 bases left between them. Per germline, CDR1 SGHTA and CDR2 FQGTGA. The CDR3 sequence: CASSFGLNTEAFF. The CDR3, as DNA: TGTGCCAGCAGCTTCGGACTCAACACTGAAGCTTTCTTT.

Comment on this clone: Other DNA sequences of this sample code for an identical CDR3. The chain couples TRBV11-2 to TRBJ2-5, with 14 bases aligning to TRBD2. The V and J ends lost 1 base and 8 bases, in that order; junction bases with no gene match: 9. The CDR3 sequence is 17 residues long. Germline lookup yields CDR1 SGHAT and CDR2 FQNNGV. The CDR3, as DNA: TGTGCCAGCAGCTTAGTTGGACTAGCGGGGGGCTCAGAAACCCAGTACTTC. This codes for CASSLVGLAGGSETQYF.

The CDR3 nucleotides are TGTGCCAGCACCGCGGGCTCCGCGAACACTGAAGCTTTCTTT. It is translated as CASTAGSANTEAFF. V usage is TRBV6-5 and J usage is TRBJ1-1; D is ambiguous. Germline V gene data show CDR1 as MNHEY and CDR2 as SVGAGI. Trimming stripped 7 bases from V and 1 base from J, with 13 bases between. The CDR3 is 14 residues long.

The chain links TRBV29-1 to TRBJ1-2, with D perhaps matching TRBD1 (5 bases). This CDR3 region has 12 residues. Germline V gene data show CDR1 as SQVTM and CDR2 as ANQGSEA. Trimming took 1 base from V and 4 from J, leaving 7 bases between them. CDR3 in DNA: TGCAGCGTTGAAGGGGGCACCTATGGCTACACCTTC. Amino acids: CSVEGGTYGYTF.

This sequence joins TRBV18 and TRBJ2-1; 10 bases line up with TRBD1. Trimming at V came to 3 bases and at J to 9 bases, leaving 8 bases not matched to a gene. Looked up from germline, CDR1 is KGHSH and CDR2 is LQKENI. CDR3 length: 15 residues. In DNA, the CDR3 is TGTGCCAGCTCACCTGTGACCGGGACAGGGGTTGAGCAGTTCTTC. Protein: CASSPVTGTGVEQFF. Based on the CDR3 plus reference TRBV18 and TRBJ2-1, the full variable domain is NAGVMQNPRHLVRRRGQEARLRCSPMKGHSHVYWYRQLPEEGLKFMVYLQKENIIDESGMPKERFSAEFPKEGPSILRIQQVVRGDSAAYFCASSPVTGTGVEQFFGPGTRLTVL.

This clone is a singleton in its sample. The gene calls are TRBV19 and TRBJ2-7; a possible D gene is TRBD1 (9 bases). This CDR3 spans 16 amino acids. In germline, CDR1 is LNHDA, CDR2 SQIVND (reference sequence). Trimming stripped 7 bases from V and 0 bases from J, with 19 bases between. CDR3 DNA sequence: TGTGCCAGTACCCCGACAGGGGGGACTAGCTCCTACGAGCAGTACTTC. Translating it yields CASTPTGGTSSYEQYF.

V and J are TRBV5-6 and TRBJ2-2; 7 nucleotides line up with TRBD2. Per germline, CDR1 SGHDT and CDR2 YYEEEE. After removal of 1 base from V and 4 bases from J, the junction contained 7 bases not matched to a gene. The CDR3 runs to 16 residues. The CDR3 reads CASSLYTGGGTGELFF. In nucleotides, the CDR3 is TGTGCCAGCAGCTTGTATACGGGGGGAGGCACCGGGGAGCTGTTTTTT.

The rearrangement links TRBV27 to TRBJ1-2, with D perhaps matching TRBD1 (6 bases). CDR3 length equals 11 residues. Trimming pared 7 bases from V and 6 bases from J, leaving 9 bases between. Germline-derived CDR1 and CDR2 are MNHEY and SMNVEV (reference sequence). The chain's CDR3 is CASTSGDGYTF. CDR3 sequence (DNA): TGTGCCAGCACGTCAGGGGATGGCTACACCTTC.

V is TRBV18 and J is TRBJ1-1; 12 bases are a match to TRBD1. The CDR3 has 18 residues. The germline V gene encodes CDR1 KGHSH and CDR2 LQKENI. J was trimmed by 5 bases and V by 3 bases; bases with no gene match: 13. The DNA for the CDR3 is TGTGCCAGCTCACCTTACTCCGGGACAGGGGGCGCGTATACTGAAGCTTTCTTT. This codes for CASSPYSGTGGAYTEAFF.

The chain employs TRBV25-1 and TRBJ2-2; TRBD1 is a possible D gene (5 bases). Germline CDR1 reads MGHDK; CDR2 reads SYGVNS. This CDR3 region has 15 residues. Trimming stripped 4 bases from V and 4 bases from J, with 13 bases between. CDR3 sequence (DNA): TGTGCCAGCAGTGCCCAGGGTGGTGGCACCGGGGAGCTGTTTTTT. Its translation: CASSAQGGGTGELFF.

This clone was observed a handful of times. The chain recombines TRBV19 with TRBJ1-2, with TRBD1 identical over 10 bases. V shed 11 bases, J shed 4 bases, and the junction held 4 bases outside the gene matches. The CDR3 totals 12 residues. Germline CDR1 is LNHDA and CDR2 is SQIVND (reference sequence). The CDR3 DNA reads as TGTGCCGGGCGGGACAGGGGCTATGGCTACACCTTC. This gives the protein CAGRDRGYGYTF.

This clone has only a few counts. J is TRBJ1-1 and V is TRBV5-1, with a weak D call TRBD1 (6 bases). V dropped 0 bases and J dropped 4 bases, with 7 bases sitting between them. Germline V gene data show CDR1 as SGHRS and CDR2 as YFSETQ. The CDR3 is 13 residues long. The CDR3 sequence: CASSLEQGTEAFF. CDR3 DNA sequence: TGCGCCAGCAGCTTGGAACAGGGCACTGAAGCTTTCTTT.

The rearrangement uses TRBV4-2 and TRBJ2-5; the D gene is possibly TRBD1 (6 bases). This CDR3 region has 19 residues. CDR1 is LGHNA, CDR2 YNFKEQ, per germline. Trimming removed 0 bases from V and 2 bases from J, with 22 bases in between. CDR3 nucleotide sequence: TGTGCCAGCAGCCAAGAAAGTGGGGGCCTACGAGGGGTTCAAGAGACCCAGTACTTC. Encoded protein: CASSQESGGLRGVQETQYF.

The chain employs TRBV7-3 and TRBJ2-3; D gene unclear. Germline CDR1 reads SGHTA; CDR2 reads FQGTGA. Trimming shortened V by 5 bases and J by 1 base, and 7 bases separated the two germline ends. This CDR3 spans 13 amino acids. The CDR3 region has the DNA TGTGCCAGCAGCCTGATCCGCACAGATACGCAGTATTTT. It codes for CASSLIRTDTQYF.

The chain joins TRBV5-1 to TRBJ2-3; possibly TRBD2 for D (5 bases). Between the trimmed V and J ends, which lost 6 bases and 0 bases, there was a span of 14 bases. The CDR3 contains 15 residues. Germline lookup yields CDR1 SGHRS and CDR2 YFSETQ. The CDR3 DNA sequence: TGCGCCAGCACTCGCGCCGGGGTAAGCACAGATACGCAGTATTTT. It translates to CASTRAGVSTDTQYF.

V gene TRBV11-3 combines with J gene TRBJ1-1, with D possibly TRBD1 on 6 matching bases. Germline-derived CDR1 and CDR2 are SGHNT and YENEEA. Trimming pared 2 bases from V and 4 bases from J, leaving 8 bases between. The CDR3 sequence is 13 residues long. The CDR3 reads CASSLLGGTEAFF. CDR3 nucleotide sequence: TGTGCCAGCAGCTTACTAGGGGGCACTGAAGCTTTCTTT.